The 28 T cell receptor beta chains reported below all come from one sample, sequenced in a study of early T cells in non-severe SARS-CoV-2 infection (dated by TCRdb to the early 2020s). Library prep was done by 5' RACE. Sequencing took place on a NextSeq 500. Clones were called with MiXCR by TCRdb after fastp trimmed the public reads at Q25, and only in-frame beta chains were retained. Duplicate CDR3 protein sequences are folded into a single record with the most common DNA and genes. This sample is represented by around 84,000 distinct CDR3 sequences; over 13% of them were singletons. The ten top clones hold about 6.7% of the sample. Sequences were obtained from whole blood. The source of these receptors is an adult who was a healthcare worker with PCR-confirmed SARS-CoV-2 infection or an uninfected control (not recorded which).

This chain joins TRBV12-3 or TRBV12-4 and TRBJ1-1; D is undetermined. This CDR3 region has 13 residues. V gave up 6 bases and J gave up 6 bases, with 14 bases separating them. In nucleotides, the CDR3 is TGTGCCAGCAGGCCCGGGTTTGGCGCTGAAGCTTTCTTT. Residues: CASRPGFGAEAFF.

The CDR3 region has the DNA TGTGCCAGCTTACCTGGGGCGGGGGTGACCTATGGCTACACCTTC. Translated: CASLPGAGVTYGYTF. The rearrangement joins TRBV28 to TRBJ1-2; D possibly corresponds to TRBD1 (5 bases). The germline CDR1 and CDR2 sequences are MDHEN and SYDVKM. The CDR3 has 15 residues. V was shortened by 8 bases and J by 4 bases, with 20 bases between the two germline ends.

The chain uses TRBV12-3 or TRBV12-4 and TRBJ2-6; D not certain. With 6 bases removed from V and 4 bases from J, the gap between germline ends came to 16 bases. This CDR3 region has 16 residues. The CDR3 region has the DNA TGTGCCAGCAGCCCCAGTGTCCGGTCCGGGGCCAACGTCCTGACTTTC. Its protein is CASSPSVRSGANVLTF.

By share, this clonotype ranks as medium-sized. The rearrangement links TRBV5-1 to TRBJ2-3; TRBD1 agrees at 7 bases. Unmatched junction bases numbered 7, after V lost 2 bases and J lost 4 bases. The germline CDR1 and CDR2 sequences are SGHRS and YFSETQ. This CDR3 has 15 residues. This chain's CDR3 is CASSLQGHGSDTQYF. The CDR3 nucleotides read TGCGCCAGCAGCTTACAGGGGCATGGCTCAGATACGCAGTATTTT.

This clonotype was counted ten times or more. The chain links TRBV27 to TRBJ2-1, with 9 nucleotides matching TRBD2. The germline CDR1 and CDR2 sequences are MNHEY and SMNVEV (reference sequence). Germline trimming cut 0 bases from V and 3 bases from J; bases unmatched to any gene: 12. CDR3 length: 19 amino acids. The CDR3 region has the DNA TGTGCCAGCAGTTTATCGTCCCTCGTCGCGGGAGGGGACTACAATGAGCAGTTCTTC. It is translated as CASSLSSLVAGGDYNEQFF.

This clonotype was picked up a small number of times. CDR3 in amino acids: CASSPIAPGISSYEQYF. The DNA for the CDR3 is TGTGCCAGCTCACCAATTGCTCCGGGAATTTCCTCCTACGAGCAGTACTTC. The chain joins TRBV18 to TRBJ2-7; D possibly corresponds to TRBD2 (5 bases). This CDR3 comprises 17 residues. Trimming took off 2 bases at V and 0 bases at J, with 17 bases between the two ends. CDR1 and CDR2 (germline): KGHSH, LQKENI.

This chain connects TRBV29-1 to TRBJ1-1, with D tentatively TRBD1 (6 bases). With 1 base removed from V and 0 bases from J, the gap between germline ends came to 12 bases. Per the germline V gene, CDR1 is SQVTM and CDR2 is ANQGSEA. The CDR3 totals 15 residues. The CDR3 DNA reads as TGCAGCGTTGAAGGACAGGCGATACTGAACACTGAAGCTTTCTTT. Protein product: CSVEGQAILNTEAFF. The entire variable domain, with the rest obtained from reference TRBV29-1 and TRBJ1-1, is as follows: SAVISQKPSRDICQRGTSLTIQCQVDSQVTMMFWYRQQPGQSLTLIATANQGSEATYESGFVIDKFPISRPNLTFSTLTVSNMSPEDSSIYLCSVEGQAILNTEAFFGQGTRLTVV.

On this clonotype itself: One junction end disagrees with the germline gene, perhaps due to a read error. This chain connects TRBV6-5 to TRBJ1-1; TRBD1 might be the D (6 bases). Germline CDR1 and CDR2: MNHEY and SVGAGI. This CDR3 region has 15 residues. CDR3 region: CASSYSRQANTEAFF. As DNA, the CDR3 is TGTGCCAGCAGCTACTCGAGACAGGCAAACACTGAAGCTTTCTTT.

This clonotype has just a few counts. The gene calls are TRBV29-1 and TRBJ2-1; a possible D gene is TRBD2 (6 bases). Germline CDR1 reads SQVTM; CDR2 reads ANQGSEA. This CDR3 is built from 13 residues. V dropped 8 bases and J dropped 6 bases, with 17 bases sitting between them. DNA of the CDR3: TGCAGCCTAAGACCAGCGGGCCTCAATGAGCAGTTCTTC. Its protein product is CSLRPAGLNEQFF.

To note about this clonotype: Its ends do not fully match the called genes, so a read error is possible. The rearrangement uses TRBV7-2 and TRBJ1-1, with D possibly matching TRBD1 (5 bases). CDR3 length: 13 amino acids. The V gene's germline CDR1 is SGHTA and CDR2 FQGNSA. The CDR3, as DNA: TGTGCCAGCAGCCCGACACATAAAGCCGGGGCTCTCTTT. As protein: CASSPTHKAGALF.

The V gene is TRBV29-1, the J gene TRBJ1-1, with 7 positions matching TRBD1. Looked up from germline, CDR1 is SQVTM and CDR2 is ANQGSEA. With 4 bases clipped from V and 6 bases from J, the junction kept 8 bases outside the gene matches. The CDR3 runs to 13 residues. CDR3 DNA sequence: TGCAGCGTTGGGGACAGCGGGGATGCTGAAGCTTTCTTT. This gives the protein CSVGDSGDAEAFF.

This clonotype turned up a few times. The chain employs TRBV19 and TRBJ2-1; 9 bases map to TRBD2. Germline loops: CDR1 LNHDA, CDR2 SQIVND (reference sequence). Trimming at V came to 0 bases and at J to 9 bases, leaving 9 bases not matched to a gene. This CDR3 contains 16 residues. The CDR3 is CASSIDLAGVAVEQFF. The CDR3 DNA is TGTGCCAGTAGTATAGATTTAGCGGGAGTGGCGGTTGAGCAGTTCTTC.

In this sample, this clonotype turned up a few times. V and J are TRBV28 and TRBJ2-7; maybe TRBD2 (5 bases). The germline CDR1 and CDR2 sequences are MDHEN and SYDVKM. Trimming took off 3 bases at V and 2 bases at J, with 8 bases between the two ends. This CDR3 is built from 13 residues. CDR3 region: CASSLAGPYEQYF. For the CDR3, the DNA is TGTGCCAGCAGTTTGGCGGGCCCCTACGAGCAGTACTTC. Using reference TRBV28 and TRBJ2-7 for the parts outside the CDR3, the full variable domain is DVKVTQSSRYLVKRTGEKVFLECVQDMDHENMFWYRQDPGLGLRLIYFSYDVKMKEKGDIPEGYSVSREKKERFSLILESASTNQTSMYLCASSLAGPYEQYFGPGTRLTVT.

The chain carries TRBV12-3 or TRBV12-4 and TRBJ2-3; D unclear. The CDR3 runs 16 residues. Trimming took off 4 bases at V and 2 bases at J, with 16 bases between the two ends. CDR3 protein: CASSSPRSGATDTQYF. Written as DNA, the CDR3 is TGTGCCAGCAGTTCGCCTAGGTCGGGTGCCACAGATACGCAGTATTTT.

This sequence joins TRBV7-2 and TRBJ2-7; tentative D call: TRBD1 (5 bases). The CDR3 totals 14 residues. Trimming took 1 base from V and 4 from J, leaving 11 bases between them. Germline V gene sequence: CDR1 SGHTA, CDR2 FQGNSA. CDR3 DNA: TGTGCCAGCAGCTTAGAGGCCAGGGAATACGAGCAGTACTTC. As protein: CASSLEAREYEQYF.

This clonotype appeared a few times. V usage is TRBV12-2 and J usage is TRBJ1-5; the tabulated D call, TRBD1, remains unverified against the DNA. TRBV12-2 is a known pseudogene. The CDR3 is made up of 17 amino acids. CDR3 amino acids: CASRETGGKTFKQPQHF. The CDR3 nucleotides are TGTGCAAGTCGCGAGACAGGTGGGAAGACTTTTAAGCAGCCCCAGCATTTT.

Only one count was recorded for this clonotype. This chain links TRBV7-3 with TRBJ1-2; D unresolved. The CDR3 sequence is 14 residues long. The germline V and J ends were trimmed by 1 base and 0 bases, with 6 bases remaining between them. Germline CDR1 reads SGHTA; CDR2 reads FQGTGA. The CDR3 protein is CASSLSPANYGYTF. The CDR3 DNA reads TGTGCCAGCAGCTTAAGCCCGGCTAACTATGGCTACACCTTC.

This clonotype has only a few counts. The gene calls are TRBV7-2 and TRBJ2-1, with 9 bases fitting TRBD2. CDR3 size: 16 residues. Germline CDR1 reads SGHTA; CDR2 reads FQGNSA. J gave up 0 bases and V 5 bases, and 5 bases lay outside the gene matches. CDR3 in DNA: TGTGCCAGCAGCGTATTAGCGGGAGTCTCCTACAATGAGCAGTTCTTC. Protein sequence: CASSVLAGVSYNEQFF.

In this sample, this clonotype turned up a few times. The rearrangement links TRBV29-1 to TRBJ1-5; D remains unclear. V was clipped by 4 bases and J by 0 bases, with 10 bases between them. Germline lookup yields CDR1 SQVTM and CDR2 ANQGSEA. The CDR3 loop spans 14 amino acids. CDR3 sequence (DNA): TGCAGCGTTGTAGTAGCAGATAGCAATCAGCCCCAGCATTTT. Translation: CSVVVADSNQPQHF.

The genes are TRBV20-1 and TRBJ2-1, with D unclear. Germline lookup yields CDR1 DFQATT and CDR2 SNEGSKA (reference sequence). This CDR3 is built from 13 residues. V lost 0 bases to trimming and J lost 3 bases, with 6 bases between them. The CDR3 is CSARDPRYNEQFF. The DNA for the CDR3 is TGCAGTGCTAGAGATCCCCGCTACAATGAGCAGTTCTTC.

The chain recombines TRBV7-9 with TRBJ2-1; D may be TRBD1 (6 bases). CDR1 and CDR2 from the germline V gene are SEHNR and FQNEAQ (reference sequence). The CDR3 has 14 amino acids. V was pared by 5 bases and J by 6 bases, with 14 bases between. This CDR3 is CASSPGGLANEQFF. The CDR3 region has the DNA TGTGCCAGCAGCCCTGGGGGCCTAGCCAATGAGCAGTTCTTC.

This clonotype was observed at least ten times. This chain uses TRBV19 with TRBJ2-1; D not certain. The length of the CDR3 is 13 residues. Germline CDR1 is LNHDA and CDR2 is SQIVND (reference sequence). The germline V and J ends were trimmed by 4 bases and 6 bases, with 10 bases remaining between them. The CDR3 nucleotides are TGTGCCAGTAGTACCGCTAGTCCCAATGAGCAGTTCTTC. It specifies CASSTASPNEQFF.

The chain combines TRBV12-3 or TRBV12-4 with TRBJ1-4; TRBD1 agrees at 10 bases. CDR3 length: 14 residues. With 5 bases clipped from V and 7 bases from J, the junction kept 4 bases outside the gene matches. CDR3 region: CASSPRTGGEKLFF. In DNA, the CDR3 is TGTGCCAGCAGTCCCCGGACAGGGGGTGAAAAACTGTTTTTT.

This clonotype has just a few counts. The chain recombines TRBV2 with TRBJ1-1, with 7 bases that match TRBD1. The germline V gene has CDR1 SNHLY and CDR2 FYNNEI. The CDR3 extends over 15 amino acids. With V trimmed by 4 bases and J by 0 bases, 5 bases remained unmatched. CDR3 DNA sequence: TGTGCCAGCAGTGGTGAAGGGGGCATGAACACTGAAGCTTTCTTT. Translating it yields CASSGEGGMNTEAFF.

The V and J genes are TRBV28 and TRBJ1-6; weak D call: TRBD1 (6 bases). The V end was cut by 7 bases, the J end by 5 bases, with 15 bases between. The CDR3 covers 15 residues. CDR1 and CDR2 from the germline V gene are MDHEN and SYDVKM. The CDR3 DNA reads TGTGCCAGCACCACCGACAGGAACAATAATTCACCCCTCCACTTT. This encodes CASTTDRNNNSPLHF.

This clonotype was counted a few times. This chain connects TRBV29-1 to TRBJ2-5, with D uncertain. The germline V gene has CDR1 SQVTM and CDR2 ANQGSEA. This CDR3 is 12 amino acids long. Trimming left V 1 base short and J 3 bases short, with 6 bases between. Written as DNA, the CDR3 is TGCAGCGTTGAAGGTATAGAAGAGACCCAGTACTTC. It codes for CSVEGIEETQYF.

This clonotype was found a few times. The chain employs TRBV19 and TRBJ2-1, with 9 bases identical to TRBD2. V gave up 3 bases and J gave up 5 bases; unmatched junction bases: 5. Germline V gene data show CDR1 as LNHDA and CDR2 as SQIVND (reference sequence). The CDR3 spans 15 residues. The CDR3 region has the DNA TGTGCCAGTAGTATCTCTAGCGGGGCCCACAATGAGCAGTTCTTC. As protein: CASSISSGAHNEQFF.

This chain uses TRBV5-1 with TRBJ1-2; 7 bases line up with TRBD1. The CDR3 contains 14 residues. V lost 1 base to trimming and J lost 4 bases; unmatched junction nucleotides: 4. The germline gives CDR1 SGHRS, CDR2 YFSETQ. In DNA, the CDR3 is TGCGCCAGCAGCTTGACAGGGGACTTCTATGGCTACACCTTC. Translated: CASSLTGDFYGYTF.